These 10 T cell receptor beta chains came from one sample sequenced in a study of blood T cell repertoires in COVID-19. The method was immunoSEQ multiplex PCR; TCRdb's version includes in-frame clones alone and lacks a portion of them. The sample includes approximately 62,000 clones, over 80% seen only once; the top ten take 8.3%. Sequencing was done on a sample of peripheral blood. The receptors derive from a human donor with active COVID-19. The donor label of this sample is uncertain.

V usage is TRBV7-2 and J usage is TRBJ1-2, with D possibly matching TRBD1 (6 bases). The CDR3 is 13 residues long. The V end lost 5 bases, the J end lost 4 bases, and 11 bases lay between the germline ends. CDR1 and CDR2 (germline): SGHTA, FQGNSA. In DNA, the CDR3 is TGTGCCAGCAGCGCCACAGGGAGCTATGGCTACACCTTC. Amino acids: CASSATGSYGYTF. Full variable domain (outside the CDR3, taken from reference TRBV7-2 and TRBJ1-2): GAGVSQSPSNKVTEKGKDVELRCDPISGHTALYWYRQSLGQGLEFLIYFQGNSAPDKSGLPSDRFSAERTGGSVSTLTIQRTQQEDSAVYLCASSATGSYGYTFGSGTRLTVV.

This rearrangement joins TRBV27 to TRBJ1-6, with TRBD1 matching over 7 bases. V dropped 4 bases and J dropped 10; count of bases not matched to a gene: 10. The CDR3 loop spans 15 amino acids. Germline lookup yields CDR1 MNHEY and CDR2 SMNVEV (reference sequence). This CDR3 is CASSWAGAGGSPLHF. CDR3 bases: TGTGCCAGCAGTTGGGCCGGCGCAGGGGGATCACCCCTCCACTTT.

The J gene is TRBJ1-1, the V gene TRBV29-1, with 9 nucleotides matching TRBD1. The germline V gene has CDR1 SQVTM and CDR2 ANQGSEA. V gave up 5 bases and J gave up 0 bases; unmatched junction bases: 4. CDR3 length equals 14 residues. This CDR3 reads CSVTGGLMNTEAFF. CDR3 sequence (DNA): TGCAGCGTTACAGGGGGCCTGATGAACACTGAAGCTTTCTTT.

The CDR3: CSASASSGNTIYF. The CDR3, as DNA: TGCAGTGCTAGTGCCAGCTCTGGAAACACCATATATTTT. V is TRBV20-1 and J is TRBJ1-3, with D unclear. This CDR3 is built from 13 residues. Germline V CDR1 and CDR2: DFQATT, SNEGSKA (reference sequence). V gave up 3 bases and J gave up 0 bases, with 6 bases separating them.

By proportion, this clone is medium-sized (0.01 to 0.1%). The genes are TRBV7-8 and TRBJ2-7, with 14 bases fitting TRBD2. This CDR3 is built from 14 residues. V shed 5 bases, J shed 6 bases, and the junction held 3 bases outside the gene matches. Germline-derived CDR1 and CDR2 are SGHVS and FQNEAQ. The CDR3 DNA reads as TGTGCCAGCAGCCCGGGACTAGCGGGAGTCGAGCAGTACTTC. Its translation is CASSPGLAGVEQYF.

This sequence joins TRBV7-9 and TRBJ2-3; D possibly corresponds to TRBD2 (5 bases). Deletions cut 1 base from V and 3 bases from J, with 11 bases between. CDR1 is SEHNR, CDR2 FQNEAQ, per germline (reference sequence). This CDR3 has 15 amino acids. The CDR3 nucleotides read TGTGCCAGCAGCTTAGGGGAGCGCGAAACAGATACGCAGTATTTT. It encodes CASSLGERETDTQYF.

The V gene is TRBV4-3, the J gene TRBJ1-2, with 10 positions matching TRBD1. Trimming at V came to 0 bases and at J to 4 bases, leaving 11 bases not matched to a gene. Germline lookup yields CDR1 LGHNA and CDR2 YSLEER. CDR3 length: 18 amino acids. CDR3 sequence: CASSQDPPGTGVLYGYTF. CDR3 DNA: TGCGCCAGCAGCCAAGATCCTCCCGGGACAGGGGTTCTCTATGGCTACACCTTC.

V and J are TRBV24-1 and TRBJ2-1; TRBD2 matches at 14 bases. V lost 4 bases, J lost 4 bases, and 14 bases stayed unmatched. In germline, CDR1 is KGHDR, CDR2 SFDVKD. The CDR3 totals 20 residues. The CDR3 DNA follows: TGTGCCACCAGTGACCCAGGACTAGCGGGAGGACGAAACCCGTACAATGAGCAGTTCTTC. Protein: CATSDPGLAGGRNPYNEQFF.

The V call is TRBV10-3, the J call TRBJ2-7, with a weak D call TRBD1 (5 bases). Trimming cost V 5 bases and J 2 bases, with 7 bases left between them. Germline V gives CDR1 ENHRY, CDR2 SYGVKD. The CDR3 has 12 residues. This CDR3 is CAISLTAYEQYF. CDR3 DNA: TGTGCCATCAGTTTGACAGCCTACGAGCAGTACTTC.

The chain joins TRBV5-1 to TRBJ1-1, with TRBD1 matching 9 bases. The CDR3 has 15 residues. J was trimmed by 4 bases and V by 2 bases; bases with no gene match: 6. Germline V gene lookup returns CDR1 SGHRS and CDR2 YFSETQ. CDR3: CASSLGTGWVTEAFF. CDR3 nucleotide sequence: TGCGCCAGCAGCTTAGGGACAGGGTGGGTCACTGAAGCTTTCTTT.